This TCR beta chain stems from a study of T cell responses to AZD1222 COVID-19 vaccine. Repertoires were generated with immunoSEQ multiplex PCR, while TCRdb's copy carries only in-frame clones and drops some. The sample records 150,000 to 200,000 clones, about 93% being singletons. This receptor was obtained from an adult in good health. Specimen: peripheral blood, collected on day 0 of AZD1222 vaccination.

CDR3 coding DNA: TGTGCCAGCAGCCAAGATCGGCCGCCTGATGAAAAACTGTTTTTT. Its translation is CASSQDRPPDEKLFF. V and J are TRBV14 and TRBJ1-4, with D unresolved. Germline lookup yields CDR1 SGHDN and CDR2 FVKESK. The CDR3 runs to 15 residues. V lost 0 bases and J lost 6, with 11 bases in between.